This TCR beta chain was sequenced in a study of molecular identifiers for immune sequencing clone quantification. Study context: Naive CD8 cell RNA, from 20,000 or 100,000 cells, was split five ways in replicates, with four sequenced.

Each CDR3 protein gets one entry after TCRdb re-called the PCR reads with MiXCR. This table holds some 96,000 distinct CDR3 sequences, around 24% found once. Using a CD8+CD4-CCR7+CD45RA+ phenotype, naive CD8 T cells were sorted. The sequenced sample was naive CD8+ T cells from blood, with Jurkat cell RNA spiked in. The subset is: FACS-sorted CD8+CD4-CCR7+CD45RA+ naive T cells. This sequence originates from a human donor in good health. Some libraries in this study had Jurkat cell RNA spiked in.

In nucleotides, the CDR3 is TGTGCCAGCAGCTTAGTTTTTCGCGGTGCGGGCACAGATACGCAGTATTTT. Translated: CASSLVFRGAGTDTQYF. The J gene is TRBJ2-3, the V gene TRBV11-2; D gene ambiguous. The V gene's germline CDR1 is SGHAT and CDR2 FQNNGV. Trimming took 1 base from V and 1 from J, leaving 15 bases between them. The CDR3 totals 17 residues.